This T cell receptor (beta chain) was recorded in a study of Graves' ophthalmopathy and Graves' hyperthyroidism listed by TCRdb under 2018. With regard to the full study: Peripheral blood was collected at initial diagnosis, prior to any treatment. The study used TCR beta repertoire signatures to distinguish Graves' ophthalmopathy from Graves' hyperthyroidism and to predict progression to ophthalmopathy. In total, 135 blood samples were TCR-sequenced: under 45 ophthalmopathy, approximately 80 hyperthyroidism and some 17 hyperthyroidism-to-ophthalmopathy patients. A discovery set of 90 to 100 patients (43 ophthalmopathy, just over 55 stable hyperthyroidism) was enrolled to explore V-J signatures distinguishing ophthalmopathy from hyperthyroidism. The independent validation cohort included approximately 19 hyperthyroidism patients plus 17 patients who later progressed from hyperthyroidism to ophthalmopathy. In roughly 6 hyperthyroidism patients, the T-cell repertoires found in thyroid tissue were compared with those found in blood. Following sampling, methimazole starting at 30 mg daily was administered to hyperthyroidism patients, and high-dose intravenous methylprednisolone was administered to ophthalmopathy patients. For training and testing, the roughly 97 patients in the discovery cohort were randomly divided in a 7:3 ratio. Summary of the overall study and its limitations: No statistical method was used to set the sample size in advance, and the investigators knew which group each participant was assigned to. The 13-signature model separated ophthalmopathy from stable hyperthyroidism with 87.88% sensitivity and 81% to 82% specificity in cross-validation, and 80%/75% in the test set. In validation, the model predicted ophthalmopathy progression with nearly 71% sensitivity and roughly 72% specificity; around twelve predicted patients were CT-confirmed with GO in a median of around 6.5 months. Most expanded thyroid clonotypes with a frequency above 0.001 also appeared in blood, which suggests that blood repertoires may reflect the immune response in the thyroid.

Stable hyperthyroidism was defined as no progression to ophthalmopathy within 18 months of follow-up. Hyperthyroidism patients were newly diagnosed, were aged 18 to 65 years, and had a disease duration under 2 months. Anyone with other autoimmune diseases, uncontrolled infections, pregnancy or lactation was excluded from the study. Clinical symptoms, serum thyroxine, TRAb, thyroid ultrasound and orbital computed tomography formed the basis of the diagnosis. Ficoll-Paque density gradient centrifugation was used to isolate PBMCs from around 10 ml of fresh peripheral blood. Trizol reagent was used to extract the total RNA, and its quality was then checked on an Agilent 2100 Bioanalyzer. CDR1 is given as DFQATT and CDR2 as SNEGSKA, both from the germline V gene (reference sequence). There are 10 amino acids in the CDR3, from cysteine to phenylalanine inclusive. The retained sequence is limited to the CDR3, 30 bases, with the frame set at the first base.

For repertoire sequencing, TCR beta CDR3 regions were amplified from RNA transcripts. The first round was an RT-PCR using HTBI primers with the Qiagen OneStep RT-PCR kit, and this first round was followed by a second-round multiplex PCR, then size selection and purification. Libraries were sequenced on an Illumina HiSeq2000 using paired-end 100 bp reads. In the authors' own workflow: SOAPnuke was used to process the reads, throwing out any read that had adapters, had uncalled bases, had a mean Phred below 15, or lacked an exact constant-primer or identifier match. COPE v1.2.5 was used to merge the high-quality paired reads. Clonotypes were defined as unique nucleotide sequences and were aligned to IMGT TRB V, D and J references using MiTCR v1.1. Only V-J combinations with frequency above 0.0001 were analysed, covering approximately 99% of repertoires. For each V-J combination, a TCR clonal expansion and chaos score was defined as F50 clonal expansion divided by the chaos observed in the TCRdist matrix. Welch's t-statistics and random forest were used to narrow the features down to about a dozen V-J combinations, which were then fed into a naive Bayes classifier. The Morisita-Horn index was used to measure how similar the thyroid and blood repertoires were. Through fastp at Q25 and MiXCR, TCRdb rebuilt clones from the public reads, retaining in-frame beta chains. CDR3 protein sequences are deduplicated, and each keeps its most common genes and DNA. The V and J calls reflect TCRdb's pipeline rather than the authors' work. The sample contains hundreds of thousands of distinct CDR3 sequences, 22% of them found a single time. Jointly, the top ten make up 7.1% of the sample.

This clonotype was counted many times. It lacks a known antigen. Per-base quality was not reported, and no clone a single base away is much larger than it. The sample consisted of peripheral blood. The sequence links TRBV20-1 to TRBJ1-1; the D gene identity is not certain. The TCR sequence derives from a woman younger than 35 with stable Graves' hyperthyroidism. Some clones in this sample may be carry-over from other donors' samples. Donor details come from another sample of the same person, matched by shared clones. The CDR3 is CRAIDTEAFF. The DNA sequence reads TGCAGGGCCATTGACACTGAAGCTTTCTTT.